These T cell receptor beta chains were read from a single sample in a study of PD-1 blockade in classical Hodgkin lymphoma. Libraries were prepared by immunoSEQ multiplex PCR; TCRdb keeps only in-frame clonotypes and omits some of them. The data hold around 9,000 clones, with roughly 80% observed a single time. The sample here was CD8+ T cells from blood, taken before the fourth cycle of nivolumab. The receptor source for this set is a human donor with classical Hodgkin lymphoma. Both conserved end residues are part of each CDR3. Each record gives: V gene, clone size, J gene, D gene, CDR3 DNA, CDR3 protein. The D gene is left open where the match is weak. Expanded clones are given a class, and other clones once, few, many or no size at all.

v_call: TRBV2; clone_size: NA; j_call: TRBJ2-7; d_call: TRBD1; cdr3_nt: TGTGCCAGCAGTCGGACAGGGGGAGGGTACGAGCAGTACTTC; cdr3_aa: CASSRTGGGYEQYF
v_call: TRBV4-1; clone_size: NA; j_call: TRBJ2-7; d_call: NA; cdr3_nt: TGCGCCAGCAGCCTTGTAGGGGGGGACTACGAGCAGTACTTC; cdr3_aa: CASSLVGGDYEQYF
v_call: TRBV27; clone_size: few; j_call: TRBJ2-5; d_call: NA; cdr3_nt: TGTGCCAGCGGCGGGACGTACCAAGAGACCCAGTACTTC; cdr3_aa: CASGGTYQETQYF
v_call: TRBV7-6; clone_size: NA; j_call: TRBJ2-2; d_call: NA; cdr3_nt: TGTGCCAGCAGCTGGCGTTACACCGGGGAGCTGTTTTTT; cdr3_aa: CASSWRYTGELFF
v_call: TRBV7-6; clone_size: NA; j_call: TRBJ2-3; d_call: NA; cdr3_nt: TGTGCCAGCAGCTTAAAAATAAGACTAGTTAGGGGCACAGATACGCAGTATTTT; cdr3_aa: CASSLKIRLVRGTDTQYF
v_call: TRBV6-5; clone_size: NA; j_call: TRBJ1-1; d_call: NA; cdr3_nt: TGTGCCAGCTGGTGGACAGCGAACACTGAAGCTTTCTTT; cdr3_aa: CASWWTANTEAFF
v_call: TRBV5-6; clone_size: NA; j_call: TRBJ2-2; d_call: TRBD1; cdr3_nt: TGTGCCAGCAGCTTCCGGGACAGGGGCCCCACCGGGGAGCTGTTTTTT; cdr3_aa: CASSFRDRGPTGELFF
v_call: TRBV5-8; clone_size: NA; j_call: TRBJ1-5; d_call: TRBD1; cdr3_nt: TGTGCCACCCAAGACAGGGGACGCAATCAGCCCCAGCATTTT; cdr3_aa: CATQDRGRNQPQHF
v_call: TRBV5-6; clone_size: NA; j_call: TRBJ2-1; d_call: NA; cdr3_nt: TGTGCCAGCAGCTTGGTCGGGAGTGAGCAGTTCTTC; cdr3_aa: CASSLVGSEQFF
v_call: TRBV7-9; clone_size: NA; j_call: TRBJ1-1; d_call: TRBD1; cdr3_nt: TGTGCCAGCACCAGGACAGGGGAAAGCACTGAAGCTTTCTTT; cdr3_aa: CASTRTGESTEAFF
v_call: TRBV7-6; clone_size: NA; j_call: TRBJ2-7; d_call: NA; cdr3_nt: TGTGCCAGCAGCTTAGATCTTAGCGGCAACTACGAGCAGTACTTC; cdr3_aa: CASSLDLSGNYEQYF
v_call: TRBV2; clone_size: NA; j_call: TRBJ2-1; d_call: TRBD2; cdr3_nt: TGTGCCAGCATACATCGAGGAGGGACTAGAGGACATGAGCAGTTCTTC; cdr3_aa: CASIHRGGTRGHEQFF
v_call: TRBV4-1; clone_size: NA; j_call: TRBJ2-1; d_call: NA; cdr3_nt: TGCGCCAGCAGCCAAACCCGGGAACTCTTGTTCTTC; cdr3_aa: CASSQTRELLFF
v_call: TRBV7-9; clone_size: NA; j_call: TRBJ2-7; d_call: TRBD1; cdr3_nt: TGTGCCAGCAGCTTAAAAGGGACAGGGGCTTCCTACGAGCAGTACTTC; cdr3_aa: CASSLKGTGASYEQYF
v_call: TRBV10-2; clone_size: few; j_call: TRBJ1-5; d_call: NA; cdr3_nt: TGCGCCAGCAGTGAGGTGGGGGCTCAGCCCCAGCATTTT; cdr3_aa: CASSEVGAQPQHF
v_call: TRBV29-1; clone_size: NA; j_call: TRBJ2-7; d_call: TRBD1; cdr3_nt: TGCAGCGCTACAGGGGTCCACGAGCAGTACTTC; cdr3_aa: CSATGVHEQYF